This T cell receptor beta chain stems from a study of cytomegalovirus exposure and HLA in healthy donors. Findings and limits, study-wide: Subsequent analysis found a tendency for first-cohort TCR clusters to co-occur within the 90 to 150 validation repertoires.

Germline CDR1 reads MRHNA; CDR2 reads SNTAGT. The CDR3 sequence is 16 residues long. V was cut by 0 bases and J by 1 base, with 9 bases left in between. TCRdb's table, derived via immunoSEQ multiplex PCR, lists solely in-frame clones and lacks some. This sample has about 160,000 clones, with 75% to 90% found just once. About this clone: Antigen specificity is unknown.

This TCR was recovered from a woman between 18 and 30 years old in good health and CMV-seronegative. J is TRBJ2-2 and V is TRBV6-4; the D gene is possibly TRBD2 (6 bases). The sample was PBMCs. In DNA form, the CDR3 reads TGTGCCAGCAGTGACTCACGGCGGGGGAACACCGGGGAGCTGTTTTTT. Translated: CASSDSRRGNTGELFF.